Reported below is one TCR beta chain. Its antigen is currently unknown. Sampled 1 year posttransplant, controls received myeloablative marrow transplants, methotrexate and a calcineurin inhibitor. TCRdb keeps only in-frame clones here, not all; method: immunoSEQ multiplex PCR. The table records tens of thousands of clones, approximately 86% of them present only once. The data are from a study of T cells after posttransplantation cyclophosphamide. Findings and caveats of the study: Donor CD8+ memory clones often dominated recipient blood repertoires at later times. Recipient CMV seropositivity and CMV reactivation strongly tracked TRB clonality. Blood and skin or GI T cell repertoires showed limited TRB overlap.

The length of the CDR3 is 16 residues. Trimming took 0 bases from V and 4 from J, leaving 14 bases between them. CDR1 is SGDLS, CDR2 YYNGEE, per germline. The specimen was PBMCs, collected 350 to 400 days after allogeneic stem cell transplant with calcineurin inhibitor and methotrexate. V is TRBV9 and J is TRBJ1-3, with D perhaps matching TRBD1 (6 bases). This receptor was identified in a female patient in her 30s who received an allogeneic stem cell transplant from an unrelated donor, was CMV-positive, and had acute and chronic GVHD. The graft donor may have contributed some T cells. The CDR3 region has the DNA TGTGCCAGCAGCGTAGGGCGGGGGCTTTCCGGAAACACCATATATTTT. Residues: CASSVGRGLSGNTIYF.